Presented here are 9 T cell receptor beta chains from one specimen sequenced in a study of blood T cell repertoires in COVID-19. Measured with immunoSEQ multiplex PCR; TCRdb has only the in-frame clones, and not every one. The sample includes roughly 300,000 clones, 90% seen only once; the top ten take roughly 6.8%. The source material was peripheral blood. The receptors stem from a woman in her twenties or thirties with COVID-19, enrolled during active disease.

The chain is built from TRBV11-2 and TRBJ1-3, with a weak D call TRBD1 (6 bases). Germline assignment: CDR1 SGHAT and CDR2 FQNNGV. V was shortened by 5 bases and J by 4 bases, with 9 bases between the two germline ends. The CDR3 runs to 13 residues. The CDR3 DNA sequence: TGTGCCAGCAGCCTCAGGGGAGGAAACACCATATATTTT. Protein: CASSLRGGNTIYF.

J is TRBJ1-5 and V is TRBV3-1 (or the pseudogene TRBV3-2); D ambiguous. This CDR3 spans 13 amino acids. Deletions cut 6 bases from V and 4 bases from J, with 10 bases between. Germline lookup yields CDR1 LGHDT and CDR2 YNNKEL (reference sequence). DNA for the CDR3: TGTGCCAGCAGTGGGTCGGAGAATCAGCCCCAGCATTTT. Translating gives CASSGSENQPQHF.

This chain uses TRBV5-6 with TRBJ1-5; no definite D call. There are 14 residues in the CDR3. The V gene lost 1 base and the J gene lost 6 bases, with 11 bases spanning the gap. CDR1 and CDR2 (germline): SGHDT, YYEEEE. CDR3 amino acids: CASSLLPGGQPQHF. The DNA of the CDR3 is TGTGCCAGCAGCTTGCTCCCGGGTGGTCAGCCCCAGCATTTT.

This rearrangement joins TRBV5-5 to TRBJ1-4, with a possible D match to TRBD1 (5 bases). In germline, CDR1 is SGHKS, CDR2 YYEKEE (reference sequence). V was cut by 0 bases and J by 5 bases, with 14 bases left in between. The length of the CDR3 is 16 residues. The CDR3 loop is CASSLDEGAGNEKLFF. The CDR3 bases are TGTGCCAGCAGCTTGGACGAAGGGGCCGGGAATGAAAAACTGTTTTTT.

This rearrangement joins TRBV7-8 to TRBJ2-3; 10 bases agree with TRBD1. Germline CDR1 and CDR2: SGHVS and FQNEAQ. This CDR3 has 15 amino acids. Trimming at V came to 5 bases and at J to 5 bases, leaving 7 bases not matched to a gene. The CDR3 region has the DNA TGTGCCAGCAGCCGAGCGACAGGGGGCCGAGATACGCAGTATTTT. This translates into CASSRATGGRDTQYF.

The CDR3: CASSLGTGESTDTQYF. The CDR3 DNA reads as TGCGCCAGCAGCCTGGGGACAGGGGAAAGCACAGATACGCAGTATTTT. The chain joins TRBV5-1 to TRBJ2-3; TRBD1 aligns across 10 bases. The germline V gene encodes CDR1 SGHRS and CDR2 YFSETQ. The CDR3 covers 16 residues. J was trimmed by 0 bases and V by 4 bases; bases with no gene match: 5.

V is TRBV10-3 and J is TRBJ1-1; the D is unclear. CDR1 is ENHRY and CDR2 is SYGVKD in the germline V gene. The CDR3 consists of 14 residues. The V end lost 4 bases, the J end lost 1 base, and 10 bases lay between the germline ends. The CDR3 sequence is CAISVRVSNTEAFF. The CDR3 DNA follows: TGTGCCATCAGTGTGAGAGTTTCGAACACTGAAGCTTTCTTT.

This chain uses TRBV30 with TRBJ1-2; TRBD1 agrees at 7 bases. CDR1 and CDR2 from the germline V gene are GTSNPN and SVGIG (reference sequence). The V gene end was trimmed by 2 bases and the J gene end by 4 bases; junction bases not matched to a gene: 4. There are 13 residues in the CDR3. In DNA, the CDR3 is TGTGCCTGGAGTAAAGGGGGCGGCTATGGCTACACCTTC. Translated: CAWSKGGGYGYTF.

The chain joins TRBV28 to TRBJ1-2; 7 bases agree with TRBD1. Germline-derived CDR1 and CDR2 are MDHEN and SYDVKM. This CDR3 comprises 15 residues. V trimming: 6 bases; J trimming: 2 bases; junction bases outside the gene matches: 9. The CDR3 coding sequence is TGTGCCAGCAGCCCCGGAGACAGGGCCAACTATGGCTACACCTTC. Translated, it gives CASSPGDRANYGYTF.